This T cell receptor beta chain was sequenced for a study of human T cells and chemical hapten exposure. Study context: Largely, small differences in pooled library volume made per-sample TCR yields vary. Study outcomes and limitations: Once DPC sensitization occurred, TCRs above 1 in 1000 frequency showed no change.

The time point is: patch test 1, 2 weeks after DPC sensitization. Treatment reported: therapeutic diphenylcyclopropenone sensitization with weekly scalp DPC. The germline V and J ends were trimmed by 1 base and 7 bases, with 11 bases remaining between them. The CDR3 is 15 residues long. Germline CDR1 is SGHTA and CDR2 is FQGNSA. Comment on this clonotype: Antigen unknown.

Individual cDNA molecules had unique molecular identifiers attached to them by the library. Original analysis: From approximately 25,000 to 650,000 TCRs were found per sample, with a median of approximately 100,000. Each CDR3 protein is one row after TCRdb ran MiXCR on the RACE reads. It is TCRdb's table, rather than the study itself, that gives the V and J calls and clone size. The sample includes 95,000 to 130,000 distinct CDR3 sequences, around an eighth of them seen just once. The sample in question was whole blood, obtained in connection with sensitization to the hapten diphenylcyclopropenone (DPC). V and J are TRBV7-2 and TRBJ1-6; D gene ambiguous. The source is a woman between 50 and 59 years old with alopecia areata. Some clones in this sample may be carry-over from other donors' samples. This chain's CDR3 is CASSLGAQNNSPLHF. The CDR3 nucleotides are TGTGCCAGCAGCTTAGGTGCGCAGAACAATTCACCCCTCCACTTT.